The clone carrying this T cell receptor (beta chain) was counted many times. Trimming took 2 bases from V and 7 from J; bases not matched to a gene: 5. The CDR3 spans 15 residues. Germline V gene lookup returns CDR1 MDHEN and CDR2 SYDVKM. This sample is drawn from a study of T cells in Graves' hyperthyroidism and ophthalmopathy. The CDR3 regions of TCR beta were amplified from RNA transcripts. The TCR CDR3 first-round RT-PCR relied on the HTBI primer set. TCRdb re-analysed the multiplex PCR reads in MiXCR, keeping a single row per CDR3 protein. The table has around 300,000 distinct CDR3 sequences, 15% to 20% seen once.

The sequence came from a man between 45 and 60 years old with Graves' ophthalmopathy. The rearrangement uses TRBV28 and TRBJ2-1; 10 bases match TRBD2. Specimen: blood. The CDR3 DNA follows: TGTGCCAGCAGTTTACTGGGACTAGCGTCGAATGAGCAGTTCTTC. Its translation: CASSLLGLASNEQFF.